This T cell receptor (beta chain) was identified during a study of OX40 agonist ivuxolimab in advanced cancers. Study information: Patients were dosed intravenously with ivuxolimab at 0.01 to 10 mg/kg every 2 weeks. Broader study findings: Among the least clonally expanded were partial responders at 0.1-3.0 mg/kg.

The CDR3 has 14 amino acids. Germline V gene data show CDR1 as SGHTA and CDR2 as FQGNSA. V dropped 1 base and J dropped 2 bases, with 9 bases sitting between them. About this clone: What it binds is unknown.

The study sampled blood at baseline, cycle 4 day 1, and cycle 7 day 1. TCRdb keeps only in-frame clones here, not all; method: immunoSEQ multiplex PCR. The sample contains about 90,000 clones, approximately 90% of which appear only once. This chain joins TRBV7-2 and TRBJ2-7; a possible D gene is TRBD1 (5 bases). The material sequenced was CD4+ or CD8+ T cells sorted from blood, taken in a trial of the OX40 agonist ivuxolimab. This receptor was taken from an adult with an advanced solid tumor such as melanoma, head and neck, liver or kidney cancer. CDR3 residues: CASSLVDTAYEQYF. CDR3 in DNA: TGTGCCAGCAGCTTAGTGGACACTGCCTACGAGCAGTACTTC.